Presented here are 27 T cell receptor beta chains from one specimen sequenced in a study of neurological immune-mediated disorders. One entry per CDR3 protein results from TCRdb running MiXCR on the 5' RACE reads. Among 50,000 or so distinct CDR3 sequences listed, 10% to 12% were seen once. Specimen: PBMCs. These receptors were collected from a man between 60 and 70 years old in good health.

This clonotype was picked up many times. The DNA for the CDR3 is TGTGCCAGCAGCTCAATAACCGACACCGAGCAGTTCTTC. It translates to CASSSITDTEQFF. The chain joins TRBV7-2 to TRBJ2-1; no clear D. The CDR3 is 13 residues long. V lost 4 bases to trimming and J lost 10 bases, with 14 bases between them. Germline V gives CDR1 SGHTA, CDR2 FQGNSA.

There are many counts of this clonotype. V and J are TRBV7-2 and TRBJ1-3, with D unclear. This CDR3 region has 14 residues. V was clipped by 5 bases and J by 2 bases, with 10 bases between them. In germline, CDR1 is SGHTA, CDR2 FQGNSA. The CDR3 loop is CASSDRWPGNTIYF. DNA of the CDR3: TGTGCCAGCAGCGACCGTTGGCCTGGAAACACCATATATTTT.

This clonotype was seen ten or more times. V gene TRBV7-2 combines with J gene TRBJ2-1; weak D call: TRBD1 (6 bases). The CDR3 has 15 residues. V dropped 5 bases and J dropped 4 bases, with 15 bases sitting between them. Germline values: CDR1 SGHTA, CDR2 FQGNSA. DNA for the CDR3: TGTGCCAGCAGCCCTACCTTCACAGGGTACAATGAGCAGTTCTTC. Translated, it gives CASSPTFTGYNEQFF.

This clonotype was observed at least ten times. The chain couples TRBV28 to TRBJ1-2; a weak D match, TRBD1 (5 bases). CDR1 is MDHEN, CDR2 SYDVKM, per germline. This CDR3 has 15 residues. Trimming stripped 6 bases from V and 2 bases from J, with 16 bases between. The CDR3 loop reads CASRPGGASNYGYTF. The CDR3 bases are TGTGCCAGCAGACCCGGGGGAGCCAGCAACTATGGCTACACCTTC.

This clonotype was recorded at least ten times. In DNA form, the CDR3 reads TGTGCCATCAGTGAAGAGGGACACCTGAGCTCCTACGAGCAGTACTTC. It is translated as CAISEEGHLSSYEQYF. This chain uses TRBV10-3 with TRBJ2-7; tentatively, D is TRBD1 (6 bases). CDR3 length: 16 amino acids. V was trimmed by 3 bases and J by 0 bases, leaving 15 bases between them. Looked up from germline, CDR1 is ENHRY and CDR2 is SYGVKD.

This clonotype was found many times. The rearrangement joins TRBV15 to TRBJ2-4; 9 bases map to TRBD2. The CDR3 totals 19 residues. In germline, CDR1 is LNHNV, CDR2 YYDKDF (reference sequence). V dropped 0 bases and J dropped 0; count of bases not matched to a gene: 9. The CDR3 loop reads CATSRESSGGSLAKNIQYF. For the CDR3, the DNA is TGTGCCACCAGCAGAGAGAGTAGCGGGGGTTCACTAGCCAAAAACATTCAGTACTTC.

This clonotype was recorded many times. The V call is TRBV5-6, the J call TRBJ2-7; 10 nucleotides align to TRBD1. The trim removed 2 bases at V and 5 bases at J, leaving 13 bases unmatched. Germline lookup yields CDR1 SGHDT and CDR2 YYEEEE. This CDR3 comprises 17 residues. The CDR3 DNA sequence: TGTGCCAGCAGCTTCGGACAGGGGGACACTCTAAGGGACGAGCAGTACTTC. As protein: CASSFGQGDTLRDEQYF.

Ten or more counts support this clonotype. J is TRBJ2-1 and V is TRBV14; the match to TRBD1 covers 8 bases. Losses at the gene ends were 5 bases for V and 6 bases for J; bases not matched to a gene: 9. This CDR3 has 15 amino acids. Germline loops: CDR1 SGHDN, CDR2 FVKESK. The CDR3 DNA is TGTGCCAGCAGCTCAAAGACAGGGGCTCTCAATGAGCAGTTCTTC. It translates to CASSSKTGALNEQFF. Supplemented by reference TRBV14 and TRBJ2-1, the full variable domain reads EAGVTQFPSHSVIEKGQTVTLRCDPISGHDNLYWYRRVMGKEIKFLLHFVKESKQDESGMPNNRFLAERTGGTYSTLKVQPAELEDSGVYFCASSSKTGALNEQFFGPGTRLTVL.

This clonotype has at least ten counts. The chain joins TRBV5-1 to TRBJ2-1; 12 positions agree with TRBD2. Germline V gene lookup returns CDR1 SGHRS and CDR2 YFSETQ. The junction had 13 bases not matched to a gene; V was cut back by 4 bases and J by 8 bases. There are 17 residues in the CDR3. The CDR3 here is CASSPPTLAGGLDEQFF. The DNA for the CDR3 is TGCGCCAGCAGCCCCCCAACCCTAGCGGGGGGGCTCGATGAGCAGTTCTTC.

This clonotype appeared many times. The chain combines TRBV7-2 with TRBJ2-5; D not resolved. This CDR3 contains 14 residues. V lost 5 bases and J lost 0, with 10 bases in between. Germline assignment: CDR1 SGHTA and CDR2 FQGNSA. CDR3 coding DNA: TGTGCCAGCAGCCGAAACAAGGACCAAGAGACCCAGTACTTC. Protein: CASSRNKDQETQYF.

The genes are TRBV25-1 and TRBJ1-3; tentatively, D is TRBD1 (6 bases). CDR1 MGHDK and CDR2 SYGVNS come from the germline V gene. The CDR3 runs 15 residues. The V and J ends lost 9 bases and 8 bases respectively, with 23 bases between them. As DNA, the CDR3 is TGTGCCAGAAGAGGGGGGCCACGGACTGGGGACACCATATATTTT. As protein: CARRGGPRTGDTIYF.

The chain is built from TRBV7-9 and TRBJ1-5; a possible D gene is TRBD1 (6 bases). Between the trimmed V and J ends, which lost 1 base and 4 bases, there was a span of 11 bases. The CDR3 contains 15 residues. Germline CDR1 SEHNR, CDR2 FQNEAQ (reference sequence). The CDR3 region has the DNA TGTGCCAGCAGCTTAGGAGGGGGGTGGAATCAGCCCCAGCATTTT. Translated: CASSLGGGWNQPQHF.

Many counts were recorded for this clonotype. The genes are TRBV12-3 or TRBV12-4 and TRBJ1-6, with a weak D call TRBD1 (6 bases). V was shortened by 7 bases and J by 6 bases, with 13 bases between the two germline ends. The CDR3 sequence is 14 residues long. DNA for the CDR3: TGTGCCAGCAATCCTCGGGGGGCTAATTCACCCCTCCACTTT. Translating gives CASNPRGANSPLHF.

This clonotype was detected many times. DNA of the CDR3: TGTGCCACCCGGGGGCAGATGAACACTGAAGCTTTCTTT. Translation gives CATRGQMNTEAFF. This chain links TRBV7-2 with TRBJ1-1, with D possibly TRBD1 on 6 matching bases. V gave up 10 bases and J gave up 0 bases, with 12 bases separating them. CDR1 is SGHTA, CDR2 FQGNSA, per germline. The CDR3 is 13 amino acids.

The sample holds many counts of this clonotype. The CDR3 DNA reads as TGTGCCAGCAGTATACCGGGTCGAGGCCGGGGCTACACCTTC. Protein: CASSIPGRGRGYTF. The V call is TRBV28, the J call TRBJ1-2; D uncertain. This CDR3 is 14 amino acids long. Germline loops: CDR1 MDHEN, CDR2 SYDVKM. Trimming cost V 5 bases and J 8 bases, with 18 bases left between them.

This clonotype was observed a single time. The chain employs TRBV30 and TRBJ1-5; D is possibly TRBD1 (6 bases). Germline values: CDR1 GTSNPN, CDR2 SVGIG (reference sequence). V lost 0 bases and J lost 6, with 12 bases in between. This CDR3 comprises 14 residues. CDR3 sequence reads: CAWSVGGTTQPQHF. The CDR3 region has the DNA TGTGCCTGGAGTGTAGGGGGGACTACTCAGCCCCAGCATTTT.

The gene calls are TRBV28 and TRBJ2-2, with 10 bases identical to TRBD1. The J segment lost 5 bases and the V segment lost 3 bases, leaving 6 bases of the junction unmatched. Germline V lookup: CDR1 MDHEN, CDR2 SYDVKM. The CDR3 covers 16 residues. In nucleotides, the CDR3 is TGTGCCAGCAGTTTTTTAGGACAGGGGGATACCGGGGAGCTGTTTTTT. It yields the protein CASSFLGQGDTGELFF.

This clonotype was seen many times. The CDR3 spells CASSQDGFGNTIYF. Here the CDR3 DNA reads TGTGCCAGCAGCCAAGACGGATTCGGAAACACCATATATTTT. The chain recombines TRBV3-1 with TRBJ1-3; no clear D. CDR1 and CDR2 from the germline V gene are LGHDT and YNNKEL (reference sequence). V lost 0 bases and J 4 bases, leaving 7 bases between the germline ends. The CDR3 is made up of 14 amino acids.

This clonotype was picked up many times. V usage is TRBV5-1 and J usage is TRBJ2-1; no clear D. V lost 0 bases to trimming and J lost 6 bases, with 7 bases between them. The CDR3 is 13 amino acids. From germline, CDR1 is SGHRS and CDR2 YFSETQ. The CDR3 loop reads CASSLVPGNEQFF. The CDR3 DNA follows: TGCGCCAGCAGCTTGGTCCCGGGCAATGAGCAGTTCTTC.

CDR3 nucleotide sequence: TGTGCCAGCAGCTCCCGGGGGGAACAGTTCTTC. Its translation is CASSSRGEQFF. This chain links TRBV7-2 with TRBJ2-1, with TRBD2 matching over 7 bases. Per the germline V gene, CDR1 is SGHTA and CDR2 is FQGNSA. The CDR3 covers 11 residues. V shed 4 bases, J shed 13 bases, and the junction held 4 bases outside the gene matches.

This clonotype came up many times. The rearrangement uses TRBV9 and TRBJ2-3; TRBD1 aligns across 7 bases. The germline V gene encodes CDR1 SGDLS and CDR2 YYNGEE. After removal of 4 bases from V and 4 bases from J, the junction contained 12 bases not matched to a gene. The CDR3 is made up of 16 amino acids. CDR3 sequence (DNA): TGTGCCAGCAGCCCCCCCACAGGGGTTGGCGCAGATACGCAGTATTTT. It codes for CASSPPTGVGADTQYF.

This clonotype was observed at least ten times. The chain recombines TRBV12-3 or TRBV12-4 with TRBJ2-7; the match to TRBD2 covers 7 bases. Trimming took 8 bases from V and 5 from J; bases not matched to a gene: 18. This CDR3 has 16 amino acids. CDR3 sequence: CASSTPLGEGQNEQYF. The CDR3 bases are TGTGCCAGCTCAACCCCCCTGGGGGAGGGTCAGAACGAGCAGTACTTC.

There are many counts of this clonotype. The chain recombines TRBV5-1 with TRBJ2-6; D call uncertain. Trimming stripped 2 bases from V and 2 bases from J, with 8 bases between. CDR3 length: 15 amino acids. From germline, CDR1 is SGHRS and CDR2 YFSETQ. CDR3 coding DNA: TGCGCCAGCAGCTTAACAGTGACTGGGGCCAACGTCCTGACTTTC. It yields the protein CASSLTVTGANVLTF.

Ten or more counts support this clonotype. This chain uses TRBV10-3 with TRBJ1-6, with D possibly matching TRBD1 (6 bases). V shed 5 bases and J shed 7 bases, with 15 bases lying between them. This CDR3 comprises 15 residues. Per the germline V gene, CDR1 is ENHRY and CDR2 is SYGVKD. CDR3 amino acids: CAISNLQGGNSPLHF. CDR3 nucleotide sequence: TGTGCCATCAGTAATTTACAGGGCGGAAATTCACCCCTCCACTTT.

There are many counts of this clonotype. The chain uses TRBV6-5 and TRBJ2-7; tentative D call: TRBD2 (6 bases). V was cut by 4 bases and J by 5 bases, with 18 bases left in between. Looked up from germline, CDR1 is MNHEY and CDR2 is SVGAGI. This CDR3 region has 15 residues. CDR3 loop: CASSSLAFGGNEQYF. The CDR3 DNA follows: TGTGCCAGCAGTTCCCTCGCGTTCGGGGGAAACGAGCAGTACTTC.

A word on this clonotype: Compared with germline, one end of the junction differs, possibly owing to a read error. The chain couples TRBV12-3 or TRBV12-4 to TRBJ2-5; D not certain. The CDR3 covers 14 residues. CDR3 nucleotide sequence: TGTGCCAGAAGTTTATTCGAGACCCAAGAGACCCAGTACTTC. This encodes CARSLFETQETQYF.

The V and J genes are TRBV11-3 and TRBJ2-1, with TRBD1 as a possible D gene (6 bases). Trimming cost V 5 bases and J 1 base, with 12 bases left between them. The CDR3 totals 15 residues. Germline loops: CDR1 SGHNT, CDR2 YENEEA. The CDR3 region is CASSPRQVSYNEQFF. Written as DNA, the CDR3 is TGTGCCAGCAGCCCTCGACAGGTTTCCTACAATGAGCAGTTCTTC.